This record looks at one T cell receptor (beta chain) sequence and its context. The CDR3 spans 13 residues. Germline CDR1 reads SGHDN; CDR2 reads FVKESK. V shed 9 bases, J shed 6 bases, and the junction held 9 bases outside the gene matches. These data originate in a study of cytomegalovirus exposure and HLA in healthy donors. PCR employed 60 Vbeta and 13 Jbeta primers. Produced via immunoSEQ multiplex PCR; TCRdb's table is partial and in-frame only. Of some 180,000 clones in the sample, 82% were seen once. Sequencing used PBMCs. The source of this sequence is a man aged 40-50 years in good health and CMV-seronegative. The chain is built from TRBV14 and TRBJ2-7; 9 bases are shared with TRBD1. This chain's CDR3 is CASGTGYDREQYF. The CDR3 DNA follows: TGTGCCAGTGGGACAGGGTACGATCGCGAGCAGTACTTC.